Sequencing of this TCR beta chain was carried out in a study of T cell repertoires in cytomegalovirus infection. TCRdb recomputed calls from the reads with MiXCR, one row per CDR3 protein. The sample yields a few hundred thousand distinct CDR3 sequences, around 30% seen once. Regarding this clonotype: The target antigen is unknown.

This receptor was identified in a human donor in good health (CMV status not recorded). Some clones in this sample may be carry-over from other donors' samples. The sample in question was cultured PBMCs, obtained from culture after CMV antigen stimulation.

In DNA, the CDR3 is TGTGCCACCAGTTCCCCGGGACAGGGCTCGACCCACCAAGAGACCCAGTACTTC. It is translated as CATSSPGQGSTHQETQYF. The chain joins TRBV24-1 to TRBJ2-5, with 9 bases matching TRBD1. CDR1 is KGHDR, CDR2 SFDVKD, per germline. The V segment lost 6 bases and the J segment 0 bases; nucleotides outside the gene matches: 13. This CDR3 contains 18 residues.